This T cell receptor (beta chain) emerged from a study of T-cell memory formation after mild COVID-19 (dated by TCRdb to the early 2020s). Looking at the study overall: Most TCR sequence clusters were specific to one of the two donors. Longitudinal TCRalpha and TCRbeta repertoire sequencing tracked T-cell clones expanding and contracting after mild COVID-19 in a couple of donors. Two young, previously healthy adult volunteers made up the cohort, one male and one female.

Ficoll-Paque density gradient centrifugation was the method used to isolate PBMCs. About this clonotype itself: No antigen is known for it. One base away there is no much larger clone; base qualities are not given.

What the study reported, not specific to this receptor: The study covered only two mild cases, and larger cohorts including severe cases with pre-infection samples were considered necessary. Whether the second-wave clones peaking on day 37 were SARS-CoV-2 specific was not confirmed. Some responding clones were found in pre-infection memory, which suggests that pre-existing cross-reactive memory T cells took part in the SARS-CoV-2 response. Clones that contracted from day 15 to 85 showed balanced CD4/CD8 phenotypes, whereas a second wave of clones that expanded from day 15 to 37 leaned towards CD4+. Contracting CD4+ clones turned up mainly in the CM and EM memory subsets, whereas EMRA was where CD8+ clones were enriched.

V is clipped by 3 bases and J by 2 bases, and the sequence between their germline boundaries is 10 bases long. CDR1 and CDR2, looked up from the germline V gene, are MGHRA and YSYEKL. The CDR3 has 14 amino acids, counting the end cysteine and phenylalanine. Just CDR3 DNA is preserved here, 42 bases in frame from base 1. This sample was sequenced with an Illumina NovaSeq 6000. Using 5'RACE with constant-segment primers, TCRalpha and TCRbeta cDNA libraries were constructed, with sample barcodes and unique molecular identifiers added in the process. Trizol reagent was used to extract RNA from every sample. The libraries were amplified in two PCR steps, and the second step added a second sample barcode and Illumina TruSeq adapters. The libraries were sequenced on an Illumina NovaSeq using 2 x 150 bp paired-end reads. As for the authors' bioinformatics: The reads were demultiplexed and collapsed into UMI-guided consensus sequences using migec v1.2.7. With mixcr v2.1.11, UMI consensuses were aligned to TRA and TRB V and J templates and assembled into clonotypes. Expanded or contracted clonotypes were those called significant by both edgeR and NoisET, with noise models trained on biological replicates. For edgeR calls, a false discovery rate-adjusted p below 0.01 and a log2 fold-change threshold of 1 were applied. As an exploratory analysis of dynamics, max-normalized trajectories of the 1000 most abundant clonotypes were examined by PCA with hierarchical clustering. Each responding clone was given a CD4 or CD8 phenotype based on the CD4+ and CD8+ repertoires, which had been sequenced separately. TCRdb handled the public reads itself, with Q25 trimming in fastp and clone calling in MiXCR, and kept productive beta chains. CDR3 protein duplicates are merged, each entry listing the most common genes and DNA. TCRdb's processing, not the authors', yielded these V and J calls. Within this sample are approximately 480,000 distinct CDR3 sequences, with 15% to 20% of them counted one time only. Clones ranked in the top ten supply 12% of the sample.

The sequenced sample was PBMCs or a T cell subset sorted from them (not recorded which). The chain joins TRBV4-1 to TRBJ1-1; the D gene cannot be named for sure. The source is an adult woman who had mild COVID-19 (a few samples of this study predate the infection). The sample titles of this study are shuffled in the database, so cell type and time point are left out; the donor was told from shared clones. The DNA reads TGCGCCAGCAGCCACTCCTTGGGTAACACTGAAGCTTTCTTT. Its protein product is CASSHSLGNTEAFF.